These 17 T cell receptor beta chains originate from one sample sequenced in a study of radiotherapy plus CTLA-4 blockade in lung cancer. Sequencing used immunoSEQ multiplex PCR; TCRdb keeps in-frame clones, though not all of them. Counted here are roughly 32,000 clones, approximately 66% occurring once; the ten biggest clones make up around 4%. Sequenced here: peripheral blood, sampled from a patient treated with radiotherapy plus ipilimumab. The receptor set was obtained from a human donor with non-small cell lung cancer who had stable disease on radiotherapy plus ipilimumab.

V is TRBV28 and J is TRBJ2-4; D unresolved. V was clipped by 4 bases and J by 8 bases, with 12 bases between them. The CDR3 totals 13 residues. Germline loops: CDR1 MDHEN, CDR2 SYDVKM. The CDR3 sequence is CASSSLERDIQYF. In nucleotides, the CDR3 is TGTGCCAGCAGTTCCCTCGAGCGAGACATTCAGTACTTC.

The chain carries TRBV30 and TRBJ1-3, with D maybe TRBD1 (5 bases). From germline, CDR1 is GTSNPN and CDR2 SVGIG (reference sequence). This CDR3 is 15 amino acids long. V was clipped by 0 bases and J by 4 bases, with 13 bases between them. CDR3 coding DNA: TGTGCCTGGAGTGTACAGGTGACACCCGGAAACACCATATATTTT. This translates into CAWSVQVTPGNTIYF.

The gene calls are TRBV11-2 and TRBJ1-3; D is ambiguous. The V gene lost 5 bases and the J gene lost 1 base, with 18 bases spanning the gap. This CDR3 has 17 residues. Germline values: CDR1 SGHAT, CDR2 FQNNGV. CDR3 bases: TGTGCCAGCAGCCATTCCCCTTCTCCGGTGTCTGGAAACACCATATATTTT. It is translated as CASSHSPSPVSGNTIYF.

The CDR3 protein is CASSTTDRTNYGYTF. CDR3 DNA: TGTGCCAGTAGTACCACCGACAGGACTAACTATGGCTACACCTTC. The chain uses TRBV19 and TRBJ1-2; D is perhaps TRBD1 (6 bases). Germline values: CDR1 LNHDA, CDR2 SQIVND (reference sequence). V shed 4 bases and J shed 0 bases, with 12 bases lying between them. CDR3 length: 15 residues. The full variable domain, its missing parts supplied by reference TRBV19 and TRBJ1-2, is DGGITQSPKYLFRKEGQNVTLSCEQNLNHDAMYWYRQDPGQGLRLIYYSQIVNDFQKGDIAEGYSVSREKKESFPLTVTSAQKNPTAFYLCASSTTDRTNYGYTFGSGTRLTVV.

The chain uses TRBV7-9 and TRBJ2-1; tentative D call: TRBD1 (6 bases). Germline V lookup: CDR1 SEHNR, CDR2 FQNEAQ (reference sequence). The CDR3 is made up of 16 amino acids. Trimming pared 1 base from V and 3 bases from J, leaving 13 bases between. The CDR3 region has the DNA TGTGCCAGCAGCTTAGGGGTACAGGGATACTACAATGAGCAGTTCTTC. The encoded protein is CASSLGVQGYYNEQFF.

The chain joins TRBV19 to TRBJ2-5; the D gene is possibly TRBD2 (5 bases). With 6 bases removed from V and 4 bases from J, the gap between germline ends came to 18 bases. Germline loops: CDR1 LNHDA, CDR2 SQIVND (reference sequence). The CDR3 length is 15 residues. CDR3 amino acids: CASSPTQRARETQYF. The CDR3 nucleotides are TGTGCCAGTAGCCCAACCCAGAGGGCTCGAGAGACCCAGTACTTC. Looking up the rest from reference TRBV19 and TRBJ2-5 gives the full variable domain: DGGITQSPKYLFRKEGQNVTLSCEQNLNHDAMYWYRQDPGQGLRLIYYSQIVNDFQKGDIAEGYSVSREKKESFPLTVTSAQKNPTAFYLCASSPTQRARETQYFGPGTRLLVL.

The chain carries TRBV10-3 and TRBJ1-1; 7 positions match TRBD1. Germline V lookup: CDR1 ENHRY, CDR2 SYGVKD. The CDR3 is made up of 15 amino acids. J was trimmed by 3 bases and V by 10 bases; bases with no gene match: 14. CDR3 DNA sequence: TGTGCCACCCGTTCAGGGGGGGCGTTGGACACTGAAGCTTTCTTT. Amino acids: CATRSGGALDTEAFF.

The chain has TRBV5-1 and TRBJ2-5; D is perhaps TRBD2 (6 bases). Trimming took off 0 bases at V and 7 bases at J, with 13 bases between the two ends. The CDR3 totals 14 residues. In germline, CDR1 is SGHRS, CDR2 YFSETQ. CDR3 bases: TGCGCCAGCAGCTTGGGGCGGCAGGGAGGGACCCAGTACTTC. Protein: CASSLGRQGGTQYF.

This chain links TRBV5-4 with TRBJ2-7, with 8 nucleotides matching TRBD1. CDR3 length: 15 residues. V lost 6 bases to trimming and J lost 2 bases; unmatched junction nucleotides: 10. CDR1 and CDR2 from the germline V gene are SGHNT and YYREEE (reference sequence). The CDR3 sequence: CASNGQGGSPYEQYF. The CDR3 DNA reads TGTGCCAGCAACGGACAGGGCGGGTCTCCCTACGAGCAGTACTTC. The full variable domain, its missing parts supplied by reference TRBV5-4 and TRBJ2-7, is ETGVTQSPTHLIKTRGQQVTLRCSSQSGHNTVSWYQQALGQGPQFIFQYYREEENGRGNFPPRFSGLQFPNYSSELNVNALELDDSALYLCASNGQGGSPYEQYFGPGTRLTVT.

V usage is TRBV5-4 and J usage is TRBJ1-1, with 7 bases aligning to TRBD1. The CDR3 extends over 14 amino acids. Germline V CDR1 and CDR2: SGHNT, YYREEE (reference sequence). The V and J ends lost 4 bases and 2 bases, in that order; junction bases with no gene match: 5. The CDR3: CASSRTGVNTEAFF. CDR3 nucleotides: TGTGCCAGCAGCCGAACAGGGGTAAACACTGAAGCTTTCTTT.

This chain links TRBV9 with TRBJ1-2; D is undetermined. CDR1 and CDR2 (germline): SGDLS, YYNGEE. CDR3 length: 16 residues. V dropped 0 bases and J dropped 4 bases, with 16 bases sitting between them. The CDR3 loop reads CASSVASTGSFYGYTF. The CDR3 DNA reads as TGTGCCAGCAGCGTAGCGTCCACGGGCAGCTTCTATGGCTACACCTTC.

Concerning this clone itself: The junction does not match germline at one end; this may be a read error. The gene calls are TRBV19 and TRBJ1-5, with TRBD1 identical over 7 bases. Germline lookup yields CDR1 LNHDA and CDR2 SQIVND (reference sequence). This CDR3 spans 17 amino acids. In DNA, the CDR3 is TGTGCCAGCAGTAGTATAGGAGCAGGGGGGGACAATCAGCCCCAGCATTTT. Its protein product is CASSSIGAGGDNQPQHF.

The genes are TRBV10-3 and TRBJ2-3; tentatively, D is TRBD2 (5 bases). Germline loops: CDR1 ENHRY, CDR2 SYGVKD. The CDR3 contains 16 residues. Trimming removed 2 bases from V and 1 base from J, with 13 bases in between. For the CDR3, the DNA is TGTGCCATCAGTGAGACTAGGCCGGATCGCACAGATACGCAGTATTTT. Translating gives CAISETRPDRTDTQYF.

This clone came up once. V usage is TRBV6-1 and J usage is TRBJ2-7; D is perhaps TRBD1 (6 bases). CDR3 length: 15 residues. Germline loops: CDR1 MNHNS, CDR2 SASEGT. V lost 3 bases, J lost 3 bases, and 15 bases lay in between. The CDR3 spells CASSERGGYLYEQYF. DNA for the CDR3: TGTGCCAGCAGTGAGAGAGGGGGATACCTCTACGAGCAGTACTTC.

This chain joins TRBV27 and TRBJ2-7; TRBD2 agrees at 11 bases. The trim removed 6 bases at V and 0 bases at J, leaving 4 bases unmatched. The CDR3 has 15 residues. Germline V gene sequence: CDR1 MNHEY, CDR2 SMNVEV (reference sequence). CDR3 DNA sequence: TGTGCCAGCAGCTCGCTAGCGGGAGGCTCCTACGAGCAGTACTTC. It codes for CASSSLAGGSYEQYF.

CDR3 residues: CASSTEIATPSDNEQFF. CDR3 nucleotides: TGTGCCAGCAGCACGGAAATAGCTACACCATCCGACAATGAGCAGTTCTTC. The chain has TRBV21-1 and TRBJ2-1; the tabulated D call, TRBD2, remains unverified against the DNA. TRBV21-1 has pseudogene status. This CDR3 contains 17 residues.

By share of the sample, this clone is medium-sized. The J gene is TRBJ2-3, the V gene TRBV6-1; 14 nucleotides match TRBD2. V gave up 4 bases and J gave up 4 bases; unmatched junction bases: 1. CDR3 length equals 15 residues. The germline gives CDR1 MNHNS, CDR2 SASEGT. CDR3 protein: CASSGLAGGPDTQYF. CDR3 in DNA: TGTGCCAGCAGTGGACTAGCGGGAGGGCCAGATACGCAGTATTTT.